This T cell receptor (beta chain) was retrieved from a study of blood T cell repertoires in COVID-19 (dated by TCRdb to 2018 to 2020). Turning to the overall study: Collaborator samples came from the United States, Italy and Spain and covered acute and convalescent phases of COVID-19. The repertoires were made available in a free public database intended to serve as a resource for research on the immune response to SARS-CoV-2. The material from the prospective study consisted of cDNA or gDNA derived from T cells, B-cell-depleted T cells, or PBMCs. Sample metadata almost always included a de-identified subject ID, COVID-19 status, age in years and sex. Where available, HLA class I and class II types were obtained from metadata supplied by the sample provider rather than from assay-based typing. The samples were drawn from the first 160 participants of the ongoing ImmuneRACE study and from under 1,500 subjects provided by 6 global collaborators. Subjects who had been exposed to COVID-19, were actively infected with it, or had recovered from it provided the deeply sampled blood TCRbeta repertoires that made up the dataset. General findings and caveats noted by the study authors: How much clinical and demographic metadata was included differed by source and by participant, and the metadata was provided uncurated.

TCRbeta CDR3 regions were amplified from genomic DNA using the immunoSEQ Assay, a bias-controlled multiplex PCR. In the paper's pipeline: Within the assay, amplification of reference gene primers was used to estimate how many nucleated cells each sample contained. To quantify the absolute abundance of each unique TCRbeta CDR3 rearrangement, sequence reads were collapsed and filtered. For each sample, productive Simpson clonality was calculated by taking the square root of Simpson's diversity index across productive rearrangements. The immuneACCESS repertoire file appears here via TCRdb, limited to in-frame rearrangements. These files lack a portion of the clones; in checked studies, under half of the deficit traces to unresolved V genes, and the cause of the others is not known. V and J calls plus clone size are reproduced from that table; the DNA served to infer D and trimming. Recorded for this sample are around 71,000 clones; 85% of them occurred a single time. About 4.6% of the sample is held by the ten biggest clonotypes.

Turning to this clone: The antigen this receptor binds is unknown. No much larger clonotype is one base removed from it; base qualities were not supplied.

V trim: 7 bases; J trim: 5 bases; unmatched bases: 7. Counted from cysteine to phenylalanine, this CDR3 has 14 amino acids. CDR3 DNA only is kept here, 42 bases in frame from base 1. The CDR1 and CDR2 encoded by the germline V gene are MNHEY and SVGAGI. Whole blood was collected in K2EDTA tubes by collaborating institutions according to the institutions' own protocols. Collaborator samples were shipped for TCRbeta analysis as frozen whole blood, isolated PBMCs, or DNA extracted from either sample type. Sequences were obtained from peripheral blood. The chain was built from TRBV6-5 and TRBJ1-1; TRBD1 matches 10 bases in the middle. The receptor was isolated from a man older than 75 with acute or convalescent COVID-19. The sequence in DNA is TGTGCCAGCACCCAGGACAGGGGGGAGACTGAAGCTTTCTTT. This is translated as CASTQDRGETEAFF.